This T cell receptor (beta chain) was profiled in a study of cytomegalovirus exposure and HLA in healthy donors. Study results and caveats: Immune exposure was documented only through CMV serostatus.

This CDR3 comprises 15 residues. V shed 2 bases, J shed 4 bases, and the junction held 8 bases outside the gene matches. Looked up from germline, CDR1 is SGDLS and CDR2 is YYNGEE. Researchers ran the PCR with 60 Vbeta and 13 Jbeta primers. Some clones are missing from TCRdb's copy, which holds only in-frame ones; the method was immunoSEQ multiplex PCR. Here the sample spans roughly 100,000 clones, nearly 65% being singletons. This clone came up a few times. Its target is not known. The J gene is TRBJ1-1, the V gene TRBV9; 7 nucleotides align to TRBD1. Sequences were obtained from PBMCs. This receptor was taken from a human donor in good health. The CDR3 bases are TGTGCCAGCAGCGTCCAGACAGGGTTTACCACTGAAGCTTTCTTT. Translated, it gives CASSVQTGFTTEAFF.